These 6 T cell receptor beta chains were all obtained from the same sample, sequenced in a study of blood T cells in healthy people across ages. Using a J-beta primer mix together with a sample-barcoded 5' primer, a second PCR was run for about 7 to 12 cycles. Using its own MiXCR run on the 5' RACE reads, TCRdb lists one record per CDR3 protein. This sample yields 1.4 million or so distinct CDR3 sequences, of which roughly two fifths are seen a single time; more than 4% belongs to the top ten. What was sequenced was blood. The receptors here all came from a woman between 18 and 30 years old in good health.

This clonotype was observed a handful of times. Here the CDR3 DNA reads TGTGCCAGCAGGAGAAATACCTACAATGAGCAGTTCTTC. This translates into CASRRNTYNEQFF. J is TRBJ2-1 and V is TRBV12-3 or TRBV12-4; D is uncertain. This CDR3 has 13 amino acids. Deletions cut 6 bases from V and 2 bases from J, with 8 bases between.

CDR3 nucleotides: TGTGCCAGCACCTCCCGCCAAATGGGGAGGACAGCGGAAAACTATGGCTACACCTTC. It is translated as CASTSRQMGRTAENYGYTF. The rearrangement uses TRBV7-9 and TRBJ1-2; D is possibly TRBD1 (6 bases). Trimming took off 7 bases at V and 2 bases at J, with 29 bases between the two ends. The CDR3 contains 19 residues. Germline CDR1 SEHNR, CDR2 FQNEAQ (reference sequence).

The DNA for the CDR3 is TGTGCCAGCAGTGAAACAGTCGAGCAGTACTTC. Translated: CASSETVEQYF. This chain uses TRBV2 with TRBJ2-7, with D uncertain. V gave up 2 bases and J gave up 6 bases, with 5 bases separating them. The germline V gene has CDR1 SNHLY and CDR2 FYNNEI. CDR3 length equals 11 residues.

The genes are TRBV5-1 and TRBJ1-1; D is perhaps TRBD1 (5 bases). V lost 5 bases and J lost 5, with 10 bases in between. This CDR3 has 12 amino acids. Germline CDR1 SGHRS, CDR2 YFSETQ. CDR3 loop: CASRFEGTEAFF. CDR3 sequence (DNA): TGCGCCAGCAGATTTGAGGGGACTGAAGCTTTCTTT.

This clonotype has a handful of counts. The V gene is TRBV28, the J gene TRBJ2-1; 8 bases agree with TRBD2. V was clipped by 2 bases and J by 1 base; unmatched bases: 4. CDR1 and CDR2 from the germline V gene are MDHEN and SYDVKM. The CDR3 totals 16 residues. CDR3: CASSLRRGASYNEQFF. In DNA, the CDR3 is TGTGCCAGCAGTTTAAGGCGGGGGGCTTCCTACAATGAGCAGTTCTTC.

The chain couples TRBV25-1 to TRBJ1-2; D is unclear. This CDR3 region has 15 residues. Germline V gives CDR1 MGHDK, CDR2 SYGVNS. V lost 1 base to trimming and J lost 2 bases, with 11 bases between them. CDR3 nucleotides: TGTGCCAGCAGTGAATCCCAAAGAATAAACTATGGCTACACCTTC. Translating it yields CASSESQRINYGYTF.